Presented here are 5 T cell receptor beta chains from one specimen sequenced in a study of cytomegalovirus exposure and HLA in healthy donors. The protocol was immunoSEQ multiplex PCR, while the TCRdb copy is restricted to in-frame clones and leaves out a portion. The sample consists of roughly 280,000 clones, just over 85% of them appearing once. Sequencing input: PBMCs. The receptors originated from a young woman in good health and CMV-seronegative.

In regard to this clone: Additional DNA sequences in this sample encode the identical CDR3. The CDR3 region has the DNA TGTGCCAGCAGCCTTCCGGGACAGGGGACCTACGAGCAGTACTTC. This translates into CASSLPGQGTYEQYF. V gene TRBV11-3 combines with J gene TRBJ2-7, with 10 bases identical to TRBD1. Germline CDR1 and CDR2: SGHNT and YENEEA. V was clipped by 5 bases and J by 2 bases; unmatched bases: 6. The CDR3 is made up of 15 amino acids. The full variable domain, rest sourced from reference TRBV11-3 and TRBJ2-7, is EAGVVQSPRYKIIEKKQPVAFWCNPISGHNTLYWYLQNLGQGPELLIRYENEEAVDDSQLPKDRFSAERLKGVDSTLKIQPAELGDSAVYLCASSLPGQGTYEQYFGPGTRLTVT.

This rearrangement joins TRBV30 to TRBJ2-7, with D possibly matching TRBD1 (6 bases). Per germline, CDR1 GTSNPN and CDR2 SVGIG (reference sequence). The V end was cut by 0 bases, the J end by 1 base, with 13 bases between. This CDR3 has 15 residues. CDR3 nucleotides: TGTGCCTGGAGTGTAGGGCAGGGGCCTTCCTACGAGCAGTACTTC. Encoded protein: CAWSVGQGPSYEQYF.

The V and J genes are TRBV7-9 and TRBJ1-2; no definite D call. The length of the CDR3 is 14 residues. Germline values: CDR1 SEHNR, CDR2 FQNEAQ (reference sequence). V lost 5 bases, J lost 7 bases, and 17 bases lay in between. CDR3 coding DNA: TGTGCCAGCAGCCCCCTCCTGGGCGTACTTGGCTACACCTTC. This sequence encodes CASSPLLGVLGYTF.

V and J are TRBV5-8 and TRBJ1-2, with 11 bases matching TRBD1. The CDR3 contains 18 residues. Germline CDR1 reads SGHTS; CDR2 reads YDEGEE. V lost 3 bases, J lost 0 bases, and 10 bases stayed unmatched. CDR3 coding DNA: TGTGCCAGCAGCTGGATGGACAGGGGGCAAGTAGCTAACTATGGCTACACCTTC. It is translated as CASSWMDRGQVANYGYTF.

This clone was found once. The V and J genes are TRBV30 and TRBJ2-6; D unresolved. V was pared by 0 bases and J by 4 bases, with 4 bases between. The CDR3 consists of 13 residues. Germline CDR1 GTSNPN, CDR2 SVGIG (reference sequence). As DNA, the CDR3 is TGTGCCTGGAGTGTGGGCGGGGCCAACGTCCTGACTTTC. Its protein product is CAWSVGGANVLTF. Filled out from reference TRBV30 and TRBJ2-6, the complete variable domain reads SQTIHQWPATLVQPVGSPLSLECTVEGTSNPNLYWYRQAAGRGLQLLFYSVGIGQISSEVPQNLSASRPQDRQFILSSKKLLLSDSGFYLCAWSVGGANVLTFGAGSRLTVL.